This T cell receptor beta chain was captured in a study of blood T cell repertoires in COVID-19. Study summary: Samples of COVID-19 (acute and convalescent) were obtained from the United States, Italy and Spain. T cells, B-cell-depleted T cells, or PBMCs supplied cDNA or gDNA.

Per the original data handling: Researchers report that nucleated cell counts were estimated from reference gene primer amplification. Libraries were prepared by immunoSEQ multiplex PCR; TCRdb keeps only in-frame clonotypes and omits some of them. V and J calls and clone size are given by that table; D and trimming were obtained from the DNA. The sample lists over 100,000 clones; 75% to 85% were seen once. V lost 5 bases and J lost 5, with 18 bases in between. Germline CDR1 reads SGHTA; CDR2 reads FQGNSA. This CDR3 is 15 amino acids long. The sequenced material came from peripheral blood. V and J are TRBV7-2 and TRBJ2-5; D is perhaps TRBD1 (6 bases). This TCR was recovered from a woman older than 75 with acute or convalescent COVID-19. In DNA, the CDR3 is TGTGCCAGCAGCCCAGAATCGACAGGTTTCGAGACCCAGTACTTC. Amino acid sequence: CASSPESTGFETQYF.